This T cell receptor beta chain derives from a study of identical twins. Study-wide points: Interpretation of the results relied on cross-sectional statistical analysis and not on following the same donors. Fewer insertions were carried by abundant cord blood beta clonotypes, but none was seen in memory repertoires.

From the 5' RACE reads, TCRdb called clonotypes with MiXCR, one entry per CDR3 protein. The sample lists approximately 260,000 distinct CDR3 sequences; about 8.9% were seen once. This clonotype was seen repeatedly, ten times or more. Its antigen is unidentified. The CDR3 runs 16 residues. Germline CDR1 is LGHNA and CDR2 is YSLEER. The V and J ends lost 0 bases and 4 bases, in that order; junction bases with no gene match: 8. Separately, the same data were catalogued under a study of yellow fever vaccine responses in identical twins. That source notes: Twins reportedly showed a vaccine T cell response that seemed partly convergent and partly personalized.

Sequencing was carried out using CD8+ T cells sorted from blood. The rearrangement links TRBV4-3 to TRBJ2-7, with 8 bases identical to TRBD1. The clonotype was recovered from a woman under 30 in good health. The CDR3 reads CASSQDWSRGLYEQYF. The CDR3 DNA reads as TGCGCCAGCAGCCAAGATTGGAGCAGGGGGCTGTACGAGCAGTACTTC.